The present T cell receptor (beta chain) was sequenced within a study of control samples from healthy donors and cancer patients. The CDR3 spans 14 residues. Germline assignment: CDR1 SGHDT and CDR2 YYEEEE. Trimming left V 4 bases short and J 0 bases short, with 10 bases between. The repertoire was sequenced with immunoSEQ multiplex PCR; TCRdb's copy has only in-frame clones and lacks some. Of around 130,000 clones listed, about 93% are singletons. The rearrangement uses TRBV5-6 and TRBJ1-2, with D maybe TRBD1 (6 bases). The sequence was collected from a man in his late teens or twenties in good health. The sequencing input was blood. The CDR3 loop reads CASSPDRANYGYTF. The DNA of the CDR3 is TGTGCCAGCAGCCCGGACAGAGCTAACTATGGCTACACCTTC.